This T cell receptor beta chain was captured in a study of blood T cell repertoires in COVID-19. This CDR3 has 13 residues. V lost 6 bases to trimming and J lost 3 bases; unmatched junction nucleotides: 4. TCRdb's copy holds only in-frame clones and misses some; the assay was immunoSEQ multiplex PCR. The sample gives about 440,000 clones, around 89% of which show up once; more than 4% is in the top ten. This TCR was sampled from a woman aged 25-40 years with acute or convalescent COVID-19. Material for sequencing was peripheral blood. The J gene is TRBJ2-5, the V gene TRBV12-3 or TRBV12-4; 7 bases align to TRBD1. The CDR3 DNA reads TGTGCCAGCAGGGGACAGCTAAAAGAGACCCAGTACTTC. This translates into CASRGQLKETQYF.